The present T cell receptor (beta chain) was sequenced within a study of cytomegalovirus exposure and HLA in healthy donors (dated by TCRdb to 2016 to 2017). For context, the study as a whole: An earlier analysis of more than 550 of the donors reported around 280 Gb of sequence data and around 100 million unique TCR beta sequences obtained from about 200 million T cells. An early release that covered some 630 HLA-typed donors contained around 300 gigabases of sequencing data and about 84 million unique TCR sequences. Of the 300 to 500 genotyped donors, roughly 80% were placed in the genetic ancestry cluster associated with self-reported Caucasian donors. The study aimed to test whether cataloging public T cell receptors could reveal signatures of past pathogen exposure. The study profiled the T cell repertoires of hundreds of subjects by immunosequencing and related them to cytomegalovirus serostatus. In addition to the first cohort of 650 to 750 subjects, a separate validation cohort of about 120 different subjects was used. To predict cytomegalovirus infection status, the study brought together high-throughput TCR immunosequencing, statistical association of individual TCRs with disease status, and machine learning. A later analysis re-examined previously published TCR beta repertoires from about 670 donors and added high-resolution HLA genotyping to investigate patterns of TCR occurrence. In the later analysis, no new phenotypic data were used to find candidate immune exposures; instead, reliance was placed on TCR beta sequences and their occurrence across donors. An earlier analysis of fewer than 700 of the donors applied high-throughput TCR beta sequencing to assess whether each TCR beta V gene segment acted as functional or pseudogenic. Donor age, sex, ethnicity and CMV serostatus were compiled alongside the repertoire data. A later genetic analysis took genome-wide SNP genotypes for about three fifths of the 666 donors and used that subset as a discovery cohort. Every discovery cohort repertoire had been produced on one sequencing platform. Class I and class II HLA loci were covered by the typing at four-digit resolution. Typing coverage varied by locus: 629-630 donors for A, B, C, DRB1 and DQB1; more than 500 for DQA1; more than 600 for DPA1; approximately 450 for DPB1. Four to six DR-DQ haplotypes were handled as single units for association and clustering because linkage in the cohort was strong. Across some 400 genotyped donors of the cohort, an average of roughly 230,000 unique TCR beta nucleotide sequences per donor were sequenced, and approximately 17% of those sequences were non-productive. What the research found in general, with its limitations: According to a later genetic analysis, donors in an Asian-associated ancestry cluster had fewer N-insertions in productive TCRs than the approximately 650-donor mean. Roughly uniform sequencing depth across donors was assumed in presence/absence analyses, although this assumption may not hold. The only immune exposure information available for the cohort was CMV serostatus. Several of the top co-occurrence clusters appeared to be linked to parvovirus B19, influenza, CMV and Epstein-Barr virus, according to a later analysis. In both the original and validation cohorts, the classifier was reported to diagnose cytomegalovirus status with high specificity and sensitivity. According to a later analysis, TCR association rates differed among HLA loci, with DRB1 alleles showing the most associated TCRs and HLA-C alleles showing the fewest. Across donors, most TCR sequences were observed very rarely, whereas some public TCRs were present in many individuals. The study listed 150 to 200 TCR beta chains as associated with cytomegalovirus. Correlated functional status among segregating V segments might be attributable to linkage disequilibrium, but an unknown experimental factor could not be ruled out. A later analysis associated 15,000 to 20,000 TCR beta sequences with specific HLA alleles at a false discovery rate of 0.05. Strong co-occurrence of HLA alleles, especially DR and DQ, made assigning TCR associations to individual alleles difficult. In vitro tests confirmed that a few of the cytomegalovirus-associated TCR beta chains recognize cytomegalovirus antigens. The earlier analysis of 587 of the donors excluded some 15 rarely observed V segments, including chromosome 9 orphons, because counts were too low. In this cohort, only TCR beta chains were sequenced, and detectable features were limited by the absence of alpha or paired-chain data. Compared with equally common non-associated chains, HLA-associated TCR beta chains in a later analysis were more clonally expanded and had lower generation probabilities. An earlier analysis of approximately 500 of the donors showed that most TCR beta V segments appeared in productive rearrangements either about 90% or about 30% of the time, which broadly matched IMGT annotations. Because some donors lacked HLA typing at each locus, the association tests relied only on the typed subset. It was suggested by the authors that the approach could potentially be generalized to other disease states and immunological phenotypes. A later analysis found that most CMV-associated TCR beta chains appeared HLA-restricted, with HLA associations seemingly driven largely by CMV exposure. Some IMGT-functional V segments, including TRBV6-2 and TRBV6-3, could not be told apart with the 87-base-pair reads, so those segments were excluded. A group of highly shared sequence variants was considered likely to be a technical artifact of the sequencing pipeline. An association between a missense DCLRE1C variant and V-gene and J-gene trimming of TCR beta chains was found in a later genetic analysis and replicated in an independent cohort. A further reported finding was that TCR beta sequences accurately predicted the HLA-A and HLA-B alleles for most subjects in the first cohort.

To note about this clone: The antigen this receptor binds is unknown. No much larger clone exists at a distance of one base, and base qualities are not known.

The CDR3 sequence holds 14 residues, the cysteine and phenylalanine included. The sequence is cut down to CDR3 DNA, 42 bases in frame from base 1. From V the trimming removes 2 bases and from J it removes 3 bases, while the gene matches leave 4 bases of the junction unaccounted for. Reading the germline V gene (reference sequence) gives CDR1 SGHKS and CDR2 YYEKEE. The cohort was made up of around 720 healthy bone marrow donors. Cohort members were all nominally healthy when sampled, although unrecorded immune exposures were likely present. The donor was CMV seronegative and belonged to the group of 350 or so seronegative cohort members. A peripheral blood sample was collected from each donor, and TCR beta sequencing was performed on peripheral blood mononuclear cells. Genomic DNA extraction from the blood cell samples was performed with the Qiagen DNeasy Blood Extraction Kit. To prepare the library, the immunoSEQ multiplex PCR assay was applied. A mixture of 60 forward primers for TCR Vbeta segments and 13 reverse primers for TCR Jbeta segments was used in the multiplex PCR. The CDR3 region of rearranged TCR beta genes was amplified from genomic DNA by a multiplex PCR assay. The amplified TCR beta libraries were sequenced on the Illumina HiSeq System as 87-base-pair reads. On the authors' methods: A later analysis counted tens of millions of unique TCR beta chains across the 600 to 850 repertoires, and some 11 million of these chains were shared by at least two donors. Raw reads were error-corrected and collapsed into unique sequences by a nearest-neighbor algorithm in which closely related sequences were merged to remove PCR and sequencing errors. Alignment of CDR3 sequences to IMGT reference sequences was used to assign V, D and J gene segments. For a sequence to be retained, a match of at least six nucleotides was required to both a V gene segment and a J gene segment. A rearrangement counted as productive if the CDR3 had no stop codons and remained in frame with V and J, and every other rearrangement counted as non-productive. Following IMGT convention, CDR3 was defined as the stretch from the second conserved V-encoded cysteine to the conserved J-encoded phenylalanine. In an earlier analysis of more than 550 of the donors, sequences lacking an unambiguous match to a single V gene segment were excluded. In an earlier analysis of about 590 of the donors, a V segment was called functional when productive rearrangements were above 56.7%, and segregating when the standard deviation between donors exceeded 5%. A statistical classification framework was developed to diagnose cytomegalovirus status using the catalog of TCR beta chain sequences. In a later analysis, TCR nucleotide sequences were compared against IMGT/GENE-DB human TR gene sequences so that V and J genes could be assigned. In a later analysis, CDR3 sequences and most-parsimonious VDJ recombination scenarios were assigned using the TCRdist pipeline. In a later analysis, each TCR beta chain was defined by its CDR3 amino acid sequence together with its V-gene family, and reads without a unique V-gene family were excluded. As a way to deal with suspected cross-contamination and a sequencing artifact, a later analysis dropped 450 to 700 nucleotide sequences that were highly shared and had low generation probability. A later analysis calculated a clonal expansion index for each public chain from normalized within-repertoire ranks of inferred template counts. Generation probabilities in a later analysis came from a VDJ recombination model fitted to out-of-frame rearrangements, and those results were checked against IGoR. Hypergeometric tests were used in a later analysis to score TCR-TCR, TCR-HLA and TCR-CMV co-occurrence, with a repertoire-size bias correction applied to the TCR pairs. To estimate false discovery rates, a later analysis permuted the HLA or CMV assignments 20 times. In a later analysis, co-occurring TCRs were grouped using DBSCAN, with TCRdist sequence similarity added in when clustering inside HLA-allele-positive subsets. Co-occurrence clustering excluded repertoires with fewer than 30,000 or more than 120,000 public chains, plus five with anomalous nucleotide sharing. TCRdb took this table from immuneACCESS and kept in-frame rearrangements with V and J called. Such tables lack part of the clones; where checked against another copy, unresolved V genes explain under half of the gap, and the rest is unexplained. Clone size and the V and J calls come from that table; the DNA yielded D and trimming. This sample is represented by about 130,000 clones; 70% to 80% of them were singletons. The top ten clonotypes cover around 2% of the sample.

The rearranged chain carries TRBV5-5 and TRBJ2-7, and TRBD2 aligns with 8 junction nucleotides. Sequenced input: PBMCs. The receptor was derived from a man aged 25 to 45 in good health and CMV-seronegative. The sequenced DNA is TGTGCCAGCAGCTTAATTGGGACTAGCTACGAGCAGTACTTC. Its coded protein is CASSLIGTSYEQYF.